This record concerns one TCR beta chain sequence. Its specificity is unknown. With 3 bases removed from V and 1 base from J, the gap between germline ends came to 9 bases. The CDR3 consists of 14 residues. Through template switching, a universal primer site was introduced, and the cDNA contained unique molecular identifiers. TCRdb redid the calling of the 5' RACE reads with MiXCR, one entry per CDR3 protein. The sample consists of a few hundred thousand distinct CDR3 sequences, less than 20% of them appearing once. The sample originates from a study of identical twins. Study-level results: A cross-sectional statistical analysis, not follow-up of the same donors, supported the conclusions. The study found that models underestimated out-of-frame TCR alpha sharing in monozygotic twins.

Sequenced: naive T cells sorted from blood. This receptor was taken from a man over 45 in good health. The chain links TRBV12-3 or TRBV12-4 to TRBJ2-5; D unresolved. CDR3 nucleotide sequence: TGTGCCAGCAGTTTGGAACGGTCCCAAGAGACCCAGTACTTC. Amino acid sequence: CASSLERSQETQYF.